What follows is one T cell receptor beta chain and its context. Its antigen remains unknown. The trim removed 8 bases at V and 8 bases at J, leaving 10 bases unmatched. The CDR3 sequence is 14 residues long. Germline V lookup: CDR1 SNHLY, CDR2 FYNNEI. Profiling relied on immunoSEQ multiplex PCR, and the TCRdb table lists in-frame clones only, not all of them. The table records under 40,000 clones, 88% of them present only once. Time point noted: newly diagnosed, previously untreated cHL patient sample. Magnetic depletion of unwanted cells isolated CD4+ T cells from thawed PBMCs. Untreated, newly diagnosed classical Hodgkin lymphoma PBMCs served for comparison. This record belongs to a study of PD-1 blockade in classical Hodgkin lymphoma. Notes on the study in general: Relapsed/refractory patients reportedly had lower baseline diversity than newly diagnosed patients.

V gene TRBV2 combines with J gene TRBJ2-4, with 9 bases that match TRBD1. This receptor was obtained from a human donor with classical Hodgkin lymphoma. The sequenced material came from CD4+ T cells from blood. CDR3 residues: CASGTDRGEDIQYF. The CDR3 DNA sequence: TGTGCCAGCGGAACGGACAGGGGAGAGGACATTCAGTACTTC.